The 24 T cell receptor beta chains listed next were all sequenced from one sample in a study of blood T cell repertoires in COVID-19. Clones were read by immunoSEQ multiplex PCR, and TCRdb kept only the in-frame ones, dropping some. This table has about 120,000 clones, about 79% appearing once. Source material: peripheral blood. The receptors derive from a woman of 80 years or more with acute or convalescent COVID-19.

Concerning this clone: The same CDR3 arises from other DNA sequences in this sample as well. The chain joins TRBV4-3 to TRBJ1-3; D perhaps matches TRBD1 (5 bases). CDR1 is LGHNA and CDR2 is YSLEER in the germline V gene. This CDR3 has 15 residues. Deletions cut 0 bases from V and 0 bases from J, with 6 bases between. As DNA, the CDR3 is TGCGCCAGCAGCCAAGATGACAGCTCTGGAAACACCATATATTTT. This encodes CASSQDDSSGNTIYF.

The CDR3 DNA is TGTGCCAGCAGCTTGTGGGCGGGAGTAGCCGGGGAGCTGTTTTTT. Translated: CASSLWAGVAGELFF. This rearrangement joins TRBV5-5 to TRBJ2-2, with TRBD2 matching 7 bases. The CDR3 is 15 residues long. V shed 1 base and J 6 bases; nucleotides not matched to a gene: 6. Germline V CDR1 and CDR2: SGHKS, YYEKEE (reference sequence).

This sequence joins TRBV5-1 and TRBJ1-6, with TRBD1 matching over 7 bases. Germline V gene lookup returns CDR1 SGHRS and CDR2 YFSETQ. The CDR3 has 16 residues. The trim removed 0 bases at V and 6 bases at J, leaving 6 bases unmatched. CDR3 nucleotide sequence: TGCGCCAGCAGCTTGGGAGGGGGCATCGTTAATTCACCCCTCCACTTT. Protein sequence: CASSLGGGIVNSPLHF.

This chain joins TRBV19 and TRBJ1-5, with TRBD1 matching 9 bases. This CDR3 has 16 residues. The germline gives CDR1 LNHDA, CDR2 SQIVND (reference sequence). The J segment lost 0 bases and the V segment lost 6 bases, leaving 6 bases of the junction unmatched. The chain's CDR3 is CASRPGQGLSNQPQHF. CDR3 DNA sequence: TGTGCCAGTAGGCCCGGACAGGGGCTTAGCAATCAGCCCCAGCATTTT. The variable domain in full, completed from reference TRBV19 and TRBJ1-5, reads DGGITQSPKYLFRKEGQNVTLSCEQNLNHDAMYWYRQDPGQGLRLIYYSQIVNDFQKGDIAEGYSVSREKKESFPLTVTSAQKNPTAFYLCASRPGQGLSNQPQHFGDGTRLSIL.

V and J are TRBV15 and TRBJ1-1; a possible D gene is TRBD1 (6 bases). Trimming pared 0 bases from V and 7 bases from J, leaving 12 bases between. The length of the CDR3 is 14 residues. From germline, CDR1 is LNHNV and CDR2 YYDKDF (reference sequence). CDR3 sequence: CATSRDRGTREAFF. The DNA for the CDR3 is TGTGCCACCAGCAGAGATCGAGGGACACGTGAAGCTTTCTTT.

The chain has TRBV24-1 and TRBJ2-2, with 8 positions matching TRBD1. Trimming cost V 9 bases and J 2 bases; bases outside gene matches: 7. Germline CDR1 reads KGHDR; CDR2 reads SFDVKD. The length of the CDR3 is 15 residues. In DNA form, the CDR3 reads TGTGCCACCGATGCCGGGACAGGCAACACCGGGGAGCTGTTTTTT. Protein product: CATDAGTGNTGELFF.

The chain combines TRBV7-2 with TRBJ1-1; D may be TRBD1 (5 bases). V was shortened by 0 bases and J by 3 bases, with 11 bases between the two germline ends. Germline CDR1 reads SGHTA; CDR2 reads FQGNSA. The CDR3 is made up of 15 amino acids. In DNA, the CDR3 is TGTGCCAGCAGCTTAGCTACGACAGCTTACACTGAAGCTTTCTTT. Translation gives CASSLATTAYTEAFF.

The chain couples TRBV18 to TRBJ2-2, with 7 bases aligning to TRBD1. Trimming cost V 4 bases and J 2 bases; bases outside gene matches: 7. Germline V CDR1 and CDR2: KGHSH, LQKENI. The CDR3 loop spans 16 amino acids. The CDR3 coding sequence is TGTGCCAGCTCACAACAGGGGCCTACCAACACCGGGGAGCTGTTTTTT. This codes for CASSQQGPTNTGELFF.

This chain connects TRBV15 to TRBJ1-5; no clear D gene. Germline CDR1 LNHNV, CDR2 YYDKDF (reference sequence). The CDR3 runs to 15 residues. Trimming left V 1 base short and J 1 base short, with 8 bases between. CDR3 DNA sequence: TGTGCCACCAGCAGAGGCGGGGTCAGCAATCAGCCCCAGCATTTT. It is translated as CATSRGGVSNQPQHF.

Only a few counts were recorded for this clone. V and J are TRBV29-1 and TRBJ1-1, with 10 bases matching TRBD1. This CDR3 region has 14 residues. V lost 6 bases, J lost 4 bases, and 8 bases stayed unmatched. Per the germline V gene, CDR1 is SQVTM and CDR2 is ANQGSEA. In nucleotides, the CDR3 is TGCAGCGTAAAGACAGGGGGCACGGGCACTGAAGCTTTCTTT. This encodes CSVKTGGTGTEAFF.

The chain has TRBV3-1 (or the pseudogene TRBV3-2) and TRBJ1-6, with 10 bases identical to TRBD1. CDR1 LGHDT and CDR2 YNNKEL come from the germline V gene (reference sequence). Trimming cost V 4 bases and J 10 bases; bases outside gene matches: 4. This CDR3 is 14 amino acids long. CDR3 nucleotide sequence: TGTGCCAGCAGCCGCGGACAGGGGGGCTCACCCCTCCACTTT. It encodes CASSRGQGGSPLHF.

This rearrangement joins TRBV6-6 to TRBJ1-5; D possibly corresponds to TRBD1 (5 bases). Germline V gene data show CDR1 as MNHNY and CDR2 as SVGAGI (reference sequence). The CDR3 runs to 15 residues. Deletions cut 2 bases from V and 0 bases from J, with 8 bases between. In nucleotides, the CDR3 is TGTGCCAGCAGTTACGGGACTCCTAGCAATCAGCCCCAGCATTTT. Its translation is CASSYGTPSNQPQHF.

The V gene is TRBV7-9, the J gene TRBJ2-1; D call uncertain. Trimming took 6 bases from V and 10 from J, leaving 13 bases between them. Per the germline V gene, CDR1 is SEHNR and CDR2 is FQNEAQ (reference sequence). The CDR3 length is 12 residues. The CDR3 here is CASRTNPGEQFF. CDR3 DNA: TGTGCCAGCAGGACGAACCCAGGCGAGCAGTTCTTC.

The chain couples TRBV7-3 to TRBJ1-6; a weak D match, TRBD1 (6 bases). Germline values: CDR1 SGHTA, CDR2 FQGTGA. The CDR3 spans 13 residues. V was shortened by 2 bases and J by 7 bases, with 6 bases between the two germline ends. CDR3 sequence reads: CASSLQGNSPLHF. CDR3 DNA: TGTGCCAGCAGCTTACAGGGGAATTCACCCCTCCACTTT.

The chain links TRBV6-5 to TRBJ1-2, with D possibly matching TRBD1 (6 bases). Trimming left V 6 bases short and J 2 bases short, with 10 bases between. The germline CDR1 and CDR2 sequences are MNHEY and SVGAGI. This CDR3 comprises 13 residues. Written as DNA, the CDR3 is TGTGCCAGCAGCCGACAGGTAAACTATGGCTACACCTTC. It translates to CASSRQVNYGYTF.

The chain couples TRBV5-1 to TRBJ2-7; 7 positions match TRBD1. The germline CDR1 and CDR2 sequences are SGHRS and YFSETQ. V shed 0 bases, J shed 3 bases, and the junction held 3 bases outside the gene matches. This CDR3 has 14 amino acids. CDR3 nucleotides: TGCGCCAGCAGCTTGGGTGCAGGGGGCTACGAGCAGTACTTC. Encoded protein: CASSLGAGGYEQYF.

This chain uses TRBV4-2 with TRBJ2-2; 9 positions match TRBD1. Germline V gene sequence: CDR1 LGHNA, CDR2 YNFKEQ. The V segment lost 1 base and the J segment 5 bases; nucleotides outside the gene matches: 5. The CDR3 is made up of 16 amino acids. As DNA, the CDR3 is TGTGCCAGCAGCCAAGGGGGGACAGGGAGGACCGGGGAGCTGTTTTTT. This sequence encodes CASSQGGTGRTGELFF.

In its sample, this clone was seen a few times. The chain combines TRBV28 with TRBJ1-5; 10 bases fit TRBD1. V lost 7 bases, J lost 2 bases, and 8 bases stayed unmatched. CDR3 length: 16 residues. Germline CDR1 is MDHEN and CDR2 is SYDVKM. The DNA for the CDR3 is TGTGCCAGCAACCCGGGACAGGGGACTCGCAATCAGCCCCAGCATTTT. Residues: CASNPGQGTRNQPQHF.

A single count supports this clone. This chain links TRBV7-3 with TRBJ2-7; D perhaps matches TRBD1 (6 bases). Looked up from germline, CDR1 is SGHTA and CDR2 is FQGTGA. Deletions cut 2 bases from V and 2 bases from J, with 13 bases between. The CDR3 totals 15 residues. The CDR3 region has the DNA TGTGCCAGCAGCTTAGGGCCAGGGGAAGCCTACGAGCAGTACTTC. It specifies CASSLGPGEAYEQYF.

This sequence joins TRBV3-1 (or the pseudogene TRBV3-2) and TRBJ1-1, with 7 nucleotides matching TRBD1. Germline values: CDR1 LGHDT, CDR2 YNNKEL (reference sequence). Trimming took 2 bases from V and 6 from J; bases not matched to a gene: 6. The CDR3 has 14 amino acids. The CDR3 DNA follows: TGTGCCAGCAGCCAAAACGACAGGGCCCCTGAAGCTTTCTTT. The encoded protein is CASSQNDRAPEAFF.

This clone appeared a single time. The chain employs TRBV7-2 and TRBJ1-2, with 11 bases that match TRBD1. CDR3 length equals 16 residues. In germline, CDR1 is SGHTA, CDR2 FQGNSA. Trimming cost V 3 bases and J 5 bases; bases outside gene matches: 8. The CDR3 DNA reads as TGTGCCAGCAGCTTGGGGGGACAGGGGGTAGGGTATGGCTACACCTTC. It is translated as CASSLGGQGVGYGYTF. Full variable domain (outside the CDR3, taken from reference TRBV7-2 and TRBJ1-2): GAGVSQSPSNKVTEKGKDVELRCDPISGHTALYWYRQSLGQGLEFLIYFQGNSAPDKSGLPSDRFSAERTGGSVSTLTIQRTQQEDSAVYLCASSLGGQGVGYGYTFGSGTRLTVV.

The chain has TRBV7-9 and TRBJ1-3; 9 positions agree with TRBD1. Unmatched junction bases numbered 9, after V lost 5 bases and J lost 7 bases. Germline V CDR1 and CDR2: SEHNR, FQNEAQ (reference sequence). This CDR3 has 15 residues. The DNA of the CDR3 is TGTGCCAGCAGCCGAACAGGGGGCCTTGTGAACACCATATATTTT. Its translation is CASSRTGGLVNTIYF.

J is TRBJ1-5 and V is TRBV4-2; 9 nucleotides agree with TRBD1. V was pared by 0 bases and J by 5 bases, with 2 bases of the junction left unmatched. The CDR3 loop spans 15 amino acids. Germline V gene lookup returns CDR1 LGHNA and CDR2 YNFKEQ. The CDR3 loop is CASSQEGTGYQPQHF. The CDR3 DNA follows: TGTGCCAGCAGCCAAGAGGGGACAGGGTATCAGCCCCAGCATTTT.

This clone was detected only a few times. The chain couples TRBV11-3 to TRBJ1-1; 7 bases align to TRBD1. Germline V gene data show CDR1 as SGHNT and CDR2 as YENEEA. The length of the CDR3 is 16 residues. The V segment lost 4 bases and the J segment 1 base; nucleotides outside the gene matches: 9. The CDR3 region has the DNA TGTGCCAGCAGCTCAAGAAAAGACAGGGCGAACACTGAAGCTTTCTTT. It specifies CASSSRKDRANTEAFF.